This T cell receptor beta chain was sequenced in a study of cytomegalovirus exposure and HLA in healthy donors. PCR was performed using 60 Vbeta and 13 Jbeta primers. The repertoire was sequenced with immunoSEQ multiplex PCR; TCRdb's copy has only in-frame clones and lacks some. This sample carries around 130,000 clones, 73% of them seen once, and the ten largest clones take approximately 2.1%. This clone was observed a single time. CDR1 and CDR2 (germline): MNHNY, SVGAGI (reference sequence). The CDR3 is made up of 15 amino acids. J was trimmed by 3 bases and V by 6 bases; bases with no gene match: 7.

This receptor was obtained from a woman in her thirties or forties in good health and CMV-seropositive. The genes are TRBV6-6 and TRBJ2-2; 7 bases are shared with TRBD1. Sample: PBMCs. The chain's CDR3 is CASSPGTAYTGELFF. CDR3 sequence (DNA): TGTGCCAGCAGCCCCGGGACAGCCTACACCGGGGAGCTGTTTTTT.